Listed below are T cell receptor beta chains from one sample, sequenced in a study of blood T cell repertoires in COVID-19. Assay used: immunoSEQ multiplex PCR; TCRdb lists only in-frame clones, some missing. Counted here are approximately 88,000 clones, more than 65% occurring once; the ten biggest clones make up around 21%. What was sequenced was peripheral blood. The receptors here all came from a woman aged 80 or older with active or convalescent COVID-19. Both conserved end residues are part of each CDR3. The order of the fields is J gene, V gene, clone size, D gene, CDR3 protein, CDR3 DNA. The D gene is left open where the match is weak. Clone size, where shown, is once, few, many, or a class for clones that have expanded.

TRBJ2-3 TRBV7-2 once . CASSSSYDTQYF TGTGCCAGCAGCTCTAGCTACGATACGCAGTATTTT
TRBJ2-2 TRBV28 many TRBD2 CASSYWQGLAGSGTGELFF TGTGCCAGCAGTTATTGGCAGGGACTAGCGGGGTCGGGCACCGGGGAGCTGTTTTTT
TRBJ1-2 TRBV18 . TRBD1 CASSPLSGTAFNYTF TGTGCCAGCTCACCCCTATCCGGGACAGCCTTTAACTACACCTTC
TRBJ1-6 TRBV5-1 . . CASSLVGSSYNSPLHF TGCGCCAGCAGCTTGGTAGGGAGCTCCTATAATTCACCCCTCCACTTT
TRBJ1-1 TRBV6-5 . TRBD1 CASSRTGGNTEAFF TGTGCCAGCAGTCGGACAGGGGGGAACACTGAAGCTTTCTTT
TRBJ1-2 TRBV6-2/TRBV6-3 . TRBD1 CASSYSTGVRHGYTF TGTGCCAGCAGTTACTCGACAGGGGTACGACATGGCTACACCTTC
TRBJ2-5 TRBV4-2 . TRBD2 CASSQDSGGAETQYF TGTGCCAGCAGCCAAGATAGCGGGGGGGCAGAGACCCAGTACTTC
TRBJ1-1 TRBV5-1 . TRBD1 CASGDRVNTEAFF TGCGCCAGCGGGGACAGGGTGAACACTGAAGCTTTCTTT
TRBJ2-3 TRBV18 few TRBD2 CASSPGLAGSADTQYF TGTGCCAGCTCACCAGGACTAGCGGGGTCAGCAGATACGCAGTATTTT
TRBJ1-5 TRBV3-1/TRBV3-2 . TRBD1 CASSYRGNQPQHF TGTGCCAGCAGCTACAGGGGGAATCAGCCCCAGCATTTT
TRBJ2-1 TRBV6-5 . . CASSLDTSSYNEQFF TGTGCCAGCAGCTTAGACACCAGCTCCTACAATGAGCAGTTCTTC
TRBJ2-5 TRBV29-1 few TRBD1 CSVAGTGRETQYF TGCAGCGTTGCGGGGACAGGACGAGAGACCCAGTACTTC
TRBJ1-2 TRBV19 once TRBD1 CASKEGAWNGYTF TGTGCCAGTAAAGAGGGGGCTTGGAATGGCTACACCTTC
TRBJ2-1 TRBV4-3 . TRBD2 CASSRTSGLEQFF TGCGCCAGCAGCCGGACTAGCGGACTAGAGCAGTTCTTC
TRBJ2-2 TRBV5-1 . . CASSLVQGNTGELFF TGCGCCAGCAGCTTGGTACAGGGAAACACCGGGGAGCTGTTTTTT
TRBJ1-1 TRBV18 few . CASSPPAGRTEAFF TGTGCCAGCTCACCACCGGCGGGGAGGACTGAAGCTTTCTTT
TRBJ1-5 TRBV6-5 . . CASRGSGFNQPQHF TGTGCCAGCAGGGGATCAGGGTTTAATCAGCCCCAGCATTTT
TRBJ1-2 TRBV10-3 . TRBD1 CAIRRDRADNYGYTF TGTGCCATCAGAAGGGACAGGGCCGACAACTATGGCTACACCTTC
TRBJ1-1 TRBV7-2 . . CASSLFGPGGLTEAFF TGTGCCAGCAGCTTATTCGGGCCCGGGGGGTTGACTGAAGCTTTCTTT
TRBJ1-6 TRBV28 . TRBD1 CASSLWTGHNSPLHF TGTGCCAGCAGTTTGTGGACAGGACATAATTCACCCCTCCACTTT